This is a list of T cell receptor beta chains from one sample in a study of blood T cell repertoires in COVID-19. Profiling relied on immunoSEQ multiplex PCR, and the TCRdb table lists in-frame clones only, not all of them. Found here are 150,000 to 200,000 clones, around 86% of them singletons; the top ten hold around 8.2%. Sequencing was done on a sample of peripheral blood. The receptors come from a man between 60 and 75 years old with acute or convalescent COVID-19. Both conserved end residues are part of each CDR3. Each record gives: V gene, J gene, D gene, clone size, CDR3 protein, CDR3 DNA. A D gene is named only where the DNA matches it firmly. A row's size may be missing; if present it is once, few, many or a size class.

v_call: TRBV7-9; j_call: TRBJ1-5; d_call: -; clone_size: few; cdr3_aa: CASSPRGFGNQPQHF; cdr3_nt: TGTGCCAGCAGCCCCCGGGGTTTCGGCAATCAGCCCCAGCATTTT
v_call: TRBV6-5; j_call: TRBJ2-7; d_call: -; clone_size: -; cdr3_aa: CASSYSGFSSLYEQYF; cdr3_nt: TGTGCCAGCAGTTACTCCGGTTTTAGCTCCCTCTACGAGCAGTACTTC
v_call: TRBV19; j_call: TRBJ1-2; d_call: TRBD1; clone_size: -; cdr3_aa: CASSRQGSGGYTF; cdr3_nt: TGTGCCAGTAGCCGACAGGGTTCAGGGGGCTACACCTTC
v_call: TRBV2; j_call: TRBJ2-1; d_call: TRBD1; clone_size: -; cdr3_aa: CASRRDRESEQFF; cdr3_nt: TGTGCCAGCAGGAGAGACAGGGAAAGTGAGCAGTTCTTC
v_call: TRBV5-5; j_call: TRBJ1-2; d_call: TRBD1; clone_size: -; cdr3_aa: CASLPITGVGGYTF; cdr3_nt: TGTGCCAGTCTTCCTATAACAGGGGTAGGAGGCTACACCTTC
v_call: TRBV27; j_call: TRBJ2-5; d_call: TRBD2; clone_size: -; cdr3_aa: CASSLSMEGLVPFRPQETQYF; cdr3_nt: TGTGCCAGCAGTTTATCGATGGAGGGACTAGTTCCCTTTAGACCTCAAGAGACCCAGTACTTC
v_call: TRBV6-1; j_call: TRBJ2-7; d_call: -; clone_size: -; cdr3_aa: CASSEVQGRGEQYF; cdr3_nt: TGTGCCAGCAGTGAAGTCCAGGGACGGGGGGAGCAGTACTTC
v_call: TRBV28; j_call: TRBJ2-7; d_call: -; clone_size: -; cdr3_aa: CASSMASEASYEQYF; cdr3_nt: TGTGCCAGCAGTATGGCCTCGGAGGCGTCCTACGAGCAGTACTTC
v_call: TRBV5-1; j_call: TRBJ2-5; d_call: TRBD2; clone_size: -; cdr3_aa: CASSLGLAGLRAVETQYF; cdr3_nt: TGCGCCAGCAGCTTGGGACTAGCGGGACTGCGGGCGGTGGAGACCCAGTACTTC
v_call: TRBV24-1; j_call: TRBJ2-1; d_call: TRBD2; clone_size: once; cdr3_aa: CATSDLSASGRSGNEQFF; cdr3_nt: TGTGCCACCAGTGATTTGTCGGCTAGCGGGAGATCTGGTAATGAGCAGTTCTTC
v_call: TRBV7-3; j_call: TRBJ2-3; d_call: TRBD2; clone_size: -; cdr3_aa: CASSPTGTSGSTDTQYF; cdr3_nt: TGTGCCAGCAGCCCCACCGGGACTAGCGGGAGTACAGATACGCAGTATTTT
v_call: TRBV6-2/TRBV6-3; j_call: TRBJ1-1; d_call: -; clone_size: -; cdr3_aa: CASSSHPVNTEAFF; cdr3_nt: TGTGCCAGCAGTAGCCACCCGGTGAACACTGAAGCTTTCTTT
v_call: TRBV3-1/TRBV3-2; j_call: TRBJ2-1; d_call: TRBD2; clone_size: -; cdr3_aa: CASSQVLLAGYNEQFF; cdr3_nt: TGTGCCAGCAGCCAAGTACTACTAGCGGGTTACAATGAGCAGTTCTTC
v_call: TRBV3-1/TRBV3-2; j_call: TRBJ1-1; d_call: -; clone_size: -; cdr3_aa: CASSQRGTEAFF; cdr3_nt: TGTGCCAGCAGCCAAAGGGGTACTGAAGCTTTCTTT
v_call: TRBV19; j_call: TRBJ1-5; d_call: TRBD1; clone_size: -; cdr3_aa: CASSLRGIQNQPQHF; cdr3_nt: TGTGCCAGTAGTCTCAGGGGGATCCAGAATCAGCCCCAGCATTTT
v_call: TRBV4-1; j_call: TRBJ1-2; d_call: -; clone_size: -; cdr3_aa: CASSFTRGSGYGYTF; cdr3_nt: TGCGCCAGCAGCTTCACAAGAGGTTCCGGCTATGGCTACACCTTC
v_call: TRBV3-1/TRBV3-2; j_call: TRBJ1-1; d_call: -; clone_size: -; cdr3_aa: CASSRRRSDTEAFF; cdr3_nt: TGTGCCAGCAGCCGCAGGCGTTCGGACACTGAAGCTTTCTTT
v_call: TRBV5-1; j_call: TRBJ1-1; d_call: -; clone_size: -; cdr3_aa: CASSLTTGNTEAFF; cdr3_nt: TGCGCCAGCAGCTTGACGACAGGGAACACTGAAGCTTTCTTT
v_call: TRBV6-6; j_call: TRBJ1-2; d_call: -; clone_size: once; cdr3_aa: CASSYSPELGGYTF; cdr3_nt: TGTGCCAGCAGTTACTCCCCGGAGTTGGGTGGCTACACCTTC
v_call: TRBV3-1/TRBV3-2; j_call: TRBJ2-5; d_call: -; clone_size: -; cdr3_aa: CASSRAELPGGTQETQYF; cdr3_nt: TGTGCCAGCAGCCGAGCTGAGCTTCCTGGCGGGACCCAAGAGACCCAGTACTTC
v_call: TRBV5-1; j_call: TRBJ2-5; d_call: TRBD2; clone_size: -; cdr3_aa: CASSLGREASKETQYF; cdr3_nt: TGCGCCAGCAGCTTGGGGCGGGAGGCGTCCAAGGAGACCCAGTACTTC
v_call: TRBV30; j_call: TRBJ2-5; d_call: TRBD2; clone_size: once; cdr3_aa: CARTSGQETQYF; cdr3_nt: TGTGCCCGAACTAGCGGCCAAGAGACCCAGTACTTC
v_call: TRBV4-1; j_call: TRBJ1-4; d_call: TRBD1; clone_size: -; cdr3_aa: CASRPDRVEKLFF; cdr3_nt: TGCGCCAGCAGACCCGACAGGGTTGAAAAACTGTTTTTT
v_call: TRBV7-8; j_call: TRBJ2-3; d_call: -; clone_size: -; cdr3_aa: CASSRRLEGQYF; cdr3_nt: TGTGCCAGCAGCCGAAGGCTAGAGGGGCAGTATTTT
v_call: TRBV5-5; j_call: TRBJ2-7; d_call: TRBD1; clone_size: -; cdr3_aa: CASSSTGVLSYEQYF; cdr3_nt: TGTGCCAGCAGCTCGACAGGGGTTCTTTCCTACGAGCAGTACTTC
v_call: TRBV27; j_call: TRBJ2-1; d_call: TRBD1; clone_size: -; cdr3_aa: CASSFRFGQGIDEQFF; cdr3_nt: TGTGCCAGCAGTTTTCGGTTCGGACAGGGAATCGATGAGCAGTTCTTC
v_call: TRBV30; j_call: TRBJ2-3; d_call: TRBD2; clone_size: -; cdr3_aa: CAWSAAGGTDTQYF; cdr3_nt: TGTGCCTGGAGTGCAGCGGGGGGCACAGATACGCAGTATTTT
v_call: TRBV5-1; j_call: TRBJ1-2; d_call: -; clone_size: -; cdr3_aa: CASSLEGGGYTF; cdr3_nt: TGCGCCAGCAGCTTGGAAGGGGGTGGCTACACCTTC